This TCR beta chain was recovered during a study of CD8 T cells in Susac syndrome. An input of about 0.5 to 1 ug of RNA was subjected to reverse transcription using random hexamers. TCRdb re-called the immunoSEQ multiplex PCR reads with MiXCR, one entry per CDR3 protein. The table records 200,000 to 250,000 distinct CDR3 sequences, 94% of them present only once. This CDR3 is built from 15 residues. Germline CDR1 and CDR2: MDHEN and SYDVKM. V lost 5 bases and J 0 bases, leaving 11 bases between the germline ends. Input material: CD4+ T cells from PBMCs. The receptor comes from a human donor with Susac syndrome. The chain is built from TRBV28 and TRBJ1-3; the D gene is possibly TRBD1 (6 bases). The CDR3 DNA is TGTGCCAGCAGTCCACAGGGCCCCTCTGGAAACACCATATATTTT. Translated: CASSPQGPSGNTIYF.